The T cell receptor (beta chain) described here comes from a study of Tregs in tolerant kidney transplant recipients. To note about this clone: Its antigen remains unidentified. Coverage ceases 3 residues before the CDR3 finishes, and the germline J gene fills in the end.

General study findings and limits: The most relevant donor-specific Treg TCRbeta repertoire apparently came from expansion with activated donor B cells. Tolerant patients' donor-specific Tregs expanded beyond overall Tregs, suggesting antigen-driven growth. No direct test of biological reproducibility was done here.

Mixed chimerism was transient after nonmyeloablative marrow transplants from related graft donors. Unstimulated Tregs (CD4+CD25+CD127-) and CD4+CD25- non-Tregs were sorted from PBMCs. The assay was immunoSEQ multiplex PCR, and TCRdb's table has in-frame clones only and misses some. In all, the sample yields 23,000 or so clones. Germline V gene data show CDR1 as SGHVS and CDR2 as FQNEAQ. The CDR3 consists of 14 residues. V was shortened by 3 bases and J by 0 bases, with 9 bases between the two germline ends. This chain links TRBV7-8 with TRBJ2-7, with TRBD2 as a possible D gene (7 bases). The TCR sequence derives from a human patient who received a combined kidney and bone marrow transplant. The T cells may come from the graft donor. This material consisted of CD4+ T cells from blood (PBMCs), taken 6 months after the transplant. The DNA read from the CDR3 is TGTGCCAGCAGCTTGGGGGGGCTCTCCTACGAG. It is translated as CASSLGGLSYE. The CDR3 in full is CASSLGGLSYEQYF.